This T cell receptor beta chain was sequenced in a study of blood T cell repertoires in COVID-19. Across the study: Spain, Italy and the United States supplied samples that represented acute and convalescent COVID-19. The cDNA or gDNA used as material had been derived from T cells, B-cell-depleted T cells, or PBMCs.

Per the authors' pipeline: Reference gene primers were amplified, and this amplification served to estimate nucleated cell counts. Here immunoSEQ multiplex PCR was the method, and the copy in TCRdb shows in-frame clones only, minus some. The D gene and trimming were derived from the DNA, and the V and J assignments and clone size from that table. The sample has roughly 43,000 clones, over 75% seen once. CDR1 MGHRA and CDR2 YSYEKL come from the germline V gene. This CDR3 comprises 16 residues. V trimming: 0 bases; J trimming: 6 bases; junction bases outside the gene matches: 4. In this sample, this clone turned up once.

The sample consisted of peripheral blood. The origin of this receptor is an elderly woman with acute or convalescent COVID-19. This chain uses TRBV4-1 with TRBJ2-1; 11 bases are shared with TRBD2. CDR3 in amino acids: CASSQDHTSGSNEQFF. DNA for the CDR3: TGCGCCAGCAGCCAAGATCACACTAGCGGGAGCAATGAGCAGTTCTTC.